The rows below give T cell receptor beta chains drawn from one sample of a study of cytomegalovirus exposure and HLA in healthy donors. Profiling relied on immunoSEQ multiplex PCR, and the TCRdb table lists in-frame clones only, not all of them. The data show 150,000 to 200,000 clones, around three quarters seen once. Sequenced sample: PBMCs. All receptors come from a man between 40 and 49 years old in good health and CMV-seronegative. Both conserved end residues are part of each CDR3. The D gene is left open where the match is weak. The size of a clone is reported for some rows only, either as once, few or many, or as a class for expanded clones.

NA	TRBV7-9	few	TRBJ2-7	TGTGCCAGCAGCTCCTTATACGAGCAGTACTTC	CASSSLYEQYF
TRBD1	TRBV7-6	NA	TRBJ2-6	TGTGCCAGCAGCTGGCCGGGACAGGTCAACGGCCTGACTTTC	CASSWPGQVNGLTF
TRBD2	TRBV7-8	NA	TRBJ2-2	TGTGCCAGCAGCTTGACTAGCGGGAGAATCGGGGAGCTGTTTTTT	CASSLTSGRIGELFF
NA	TRBV14	NA	TRBJ1-1	TGTGCCAGCAGCCAAGGCGGTCGGACAGAAGCTTTCTTT	CASSQGGRTEAFF
TRBD1	TRBV19	NA	TRBJ1-5	TGTGCCGGGTCCTCGACAGGGAATCAGCCCCAGCATTTT	CAGSSTGNQPQHF
NA	TRBV20-1	NA	TRBJ2-7	TGCAGTGCTAGGCGCACCGAGCAGTACTTC	CSARRTEQYF
NA	TRBV6-1	NA	TRBJ2-5	TGTGCCAGCAGTGAAGGGCCAGGCAGCCAAGAGACCCAGTACTTC	CASSEGPGSQETQYF
NA	TRBV18	NA	TRBJ2-7	TGTGCCAGCTCACCCAGGGGTCTCGAGCAGTACTTC	CASSPRGLEQYF
NA	TRBV28	few	TRBJ1-5	TGTGCCAGCAGGTCGGGAGCCCAGCCCCAGCATTTT	CASRSGAQPQHF
TRBD1	TRBV6-1	NA	TRBJ1-5	TGTGCCAGCAGTCTAACAGGGGACAATCAGCCCCAGCATTTT	CASSLTGDNQPQHF
NA	TRBV4-1	NA	TRBJ1-2	TGCGCCAGCAGCCAAGAAAGCGTTGGGACTGTTAATGATGGCTACACCTTC	CASSQESVGTVNDGYTF
TRBD1	TRBV28	NA	TRBJ2-7	TGTGCCAGCAGGGAATCCGGGACAGGGGCTGCCGAGCAGTACTTC	CASRESGTGAAEQYF
NA	TRBV5-4	NA	TRBJ2-6	TGTGCCAGCAGTAGGGGCGGTGGGGCCAACGGCCTGACTTTC	CASSRGGGANGLTF
TRBD1	TRBV2	few	TRBJ1-1	TGTGCCAGCAGCCTGGACAGGGGAACTTTCTTT	CASSLDRGTFF
TRBD1	TRBV5-1	NA	TRBJ2-3	TGCGCCAGCACCCTGGGGACAGAGAGAACAGATACGCAGTATTTT	CASTLGTERTDTQYF
TRBD1	TRBV6-6	NA	TRBJ1-2	TGTGCCAGCATACAGGGGGCTGGCGTCCCCTATGGCTACACCTTC	CASIQGAGVPYGYTF